This entry lists 25 T cell receptor beta chains sequenced from one sample in a study of T cell repertoires in cytomegalovirus infection. Via MiXCR, TCRdb re-called the reads, giving one row per CDR3 protein. The sample shows more than 400,000 distinct CDR3 sequences, approximately 25% of them seen only once. What was sequenced was PBMCs. The receptors were sampled from a human donor in good health (CMV status not recorded). Some clones in this sample may be carry-over from other donors' samples.

This clonotype was seen repeatedly, ten times or more. The V call is TRBV7-2, the J call TRBJ1-4; D is perhaps TRBD1 (5 bases). The CDR3 covers 13 residues. CDR1 is SGHTA, CDR2 FQGNSA, per germline. V was clipped by 3 bases and J by 7 bases, with 9 bases between them. The CDR3 loop reads CASSLGGGEKLFF. In DNA form, the CDR3 reads TGTGCCAGCAGCTTGGGGGGTGGTGAAAAACTGTTTTTT.

This chain joins TRBV10-1 and TRBJ1-6; D ambiguous. V was clipped by 3 bases and J by 7 bases, with 4 bases between them. CDR3 size: 12 residues. Germline loops: CDR1 WNHNN, CDR2 SYGVQD (reference sequence). DNA for the CDR3: TGCGCCAGCAGTGACTTCAATTCACCCCTCCACTTT. Amino acids: CASSDFNSPLHF.

The chain has TRBV5-4 and TRBJ1-2; D ambiguous. V shed 5 bases and J shed 4 bases, with 18 bases lying between them. Germline assignment: CDR1 SGHNT and CDR2 YYREEE (reference sequence). CDR3 size: 15 residues. The CDR3 DNA sequence: TGTGCCAGCAGATCGCAAGGTGCCGCCGGCTATGGCTACACCTTC. It yields the protein CASRSQGAAGYGYTF.

The chain uses TRBV4-1 and TRBJ2-4, with 8 bases lining up with TRBD1. CDR1 is MGHRA and CDR2 is YSYEKL in the germline V gene. With 0 bases clipped from V and 7 bases from J, the junction kept 5 bases outside the gene matches. This CDR3 spans 15 amino acids. Here the CDR3 DNA reads TGCGCCAGCAGCCAAGACCAGGGGGCGGGCAACATTCAGTACTTC. This encodes CASSQDQGAGNIQYF.

The chain couples TRBV6-2 or TRBV6-3 to TRBJ2-7; D is ambiguous. Trimming removed 5 bases from V and 7 bases from J, with 9 bases in between. Germline V lookup: CDR1 MNHEY, CDR2 SVGEGT. The CDR3 consists of 11 residues. The CDR3 protein is CASSGDPEQYF. In DNA, the CDR3 is TGTGCCAGCAGTGGAGATCCAGAGCAGTACTTC.

The chain combines TRBV5-1 with TRBJ2-7; no reliable D call. V was clipped by 4 bases and J by 1 base, with 18 bases between them. Germline CDR1 and CDR2: SGHRS and YFSETQ. The CDR3 totals 16 residues. The chain's CDR3 is CASSHLILSESYEQYF. In DNA form, the CDR3 reads TGCGCCAGCAGCCACCTGATTCTGTCTGAGTCCTACGAGCAGTACTTC.

The chain combines TRBV12-3 or TRBV12-4 with TRBJ2-2; TRBD1 matches 9 bases. V lost 1 base, J lost 7 bases, and 4 bases stayed unmatched. The CDR3 is 15 amino acids. The CDR3 spells CASSLGDREYGELFF. The CDR3 nucleotides read TGTGCCAGCAGTTTAGGGGACAGGGAATACGGGGAGCTGTTTTTT.

The sample holds many counts of this clonotype. The V gene is TRBV4-1, the J gene TRBJ1-5; D gene ambiguous. CDR3 length: 18 amino acids. The ends were cut back, 0 bases at V and 6 bases at J, with 21 bases in the middle. Germline V CDR1 and CDR2: MGHRA, YSYEKL. The CDR3 region has the DNA TGCGCCAGCAGCCAAGAAGCATTGCCTCGGACGGCGGGTCAGCCCCAGCATTTT. Encoded protein: CASSQEALPRTAGQPQHF.

This chain connects TRBV19 to TRBJ1-1; 7 nucleotides line up with TRBD1. Trimming at V came to 6 bases and at J to 0 bases, leaving 1 base not matched to a gene. The CDR3 extends over 13 amino acids. Germline CDR1 LNHDA, CDR2 SQIVND (reference sequence). The CDR3 region has the DNA TGTGCCAGTAGCACAGGGGTGAACACTGAAGCTTTCTTT. Translation: CASSTGVNTEAFF.

Notes on this clonotype: Possible read error: a much larger clone is one base away. The V call is TRBV11-3, the J call TRBJ2-1; D gene uncertain. This CDR3 region has 11 residues. Deletions cut 5 bases from V and 9 bases from J, with 8 bases between. The germline V gene has CDR1 SGHNT and CDR2 YENEEA. This CDR3 is CASSQSIEQFF. The CDR3 DNA is TGTGCCAGCAGCCAAAGCATTGAGCAGTTCTTC.

The V call is TRBV20-1, the J call TRBJ2-1; maybe TRBD2 (7 bases). This CDR3 comprises 11 residues. Germline V gives CDR1 DFQATT, CDR2 SNEGSKA (reference sequence). V gave up 3 bases and J gave up 10 bases, with 10 bases separating them. This CDR3 is CSASRGAEQFF. In DNA form, the CDR3 reads TGCAGTGCTAGCCGGGGGGCGGAGCAGTTCTTC.

Ten or more counts support this clonotype. The CDR3 coding sequence is TGTGCCAGCAGCCGAGGGGGTTCTGAGCAGTTCTTC. Amino acid sequence: CASSRGGSEQFF. The chain recombines TRBV7-2 with TRBJ2-1; D possibly corresponds to TRBD1 (6 bases). Trimming removed 5 bases from V and 9 bases from J, with 11 bases in between. Per the germline V gene, CDR1 is SGHTA and CDR2 is FQGNSA. CDR3 length: 12 amino acids.

The V call is TRBV4-2, the J call TRBJ1-6; D is uncertain. CDR1 is LGHNA, CDR2 YNFKEQ, per germline. This CDR3 contains 15 residues. The ends were cut back, 0 bases at V and 5 bases at J, with 8 bases in the middle. Here the CDR3 reads CASSQDRRDNSPLHF. In DNA form, the CDR3 reads TGTGCCAGCAGCCAAGACCGGCGGGATAATTCACCCCTCCACTTT.

The rearrangement uses TRBV30 and TRBJ2-7; a possible D gene is TRBD1 (6 bases). The CDR3 has 11 amino acids. V lost 7 bases, J lost 6 bases, and 13 bases lay in between. Looked up from germline, CDR1 is GTSNPN and CDR2 is SVGIG (reference sequence). CDR3 sequence: CASQTGIEQYF. In DNA form, the CDR3 reads TGTGCCTCGCAAACAGGGATCGAGCAGTACTTC.

This chain connects TRBV5-4 to TRBJ1-1; no firm D call. Trimming stripped 4 bases from V and 8 bases from J, with 15 bases between. The CDR3 is 13 amino acids. Germline-derived CDR1 and CDR2 are SGHNT and YYREEE (reference sequence). CDR3 in DNA: TGTGCCAGCAGCCCCCGGGAACGGAACGAAGCTTTCTTT. It codes for CASSPRERNEAFF.

This sequence joins TRBV2 and TRBJ2-5; D may be TRBD2 (5 bases). The CDR3 is 12 amino acids. The V end was cut by 6 bases, the J end by 3 bases, with 8 bases between. The germline V gene has CDR1 SNHLY and CDR2 FYNNEI. CDR3 bases: TGTGCCAGCAGGCGGGTTAAAGAGACCCAGTACTTC. Its translation: CASRRVKETQYF.

The chain uses TRBV20-1 and TRBJ2-3; possibly TRBD1 for D (6 bases). CDR1 and CDR2 from the germline V gene are DFQATT and SNEGSKA (reference sequence). Trimming shortened V by 5 bases and J by 2 bases, and 11 bases separated the two germline ends. CDR3 length equals 13 residues. The CDR3 nucleotides read TGCAGTGCTGTGCAGGGGATCACAGATACGCAGTATTTT. It codes for CSAVQGITDTQYF.

In DNA, the CDR3 is TGCAGTGCTAGCGGGAGTGAAGAGACCCAGTACTTC. This encodes CSASGSEETQYF. The chain employs TRBV20-1 and TRBJ2-5, with D perhaps matching TRBD2 (6 bases). Germline V gives CDR1 DFQATT, CDR2 SNEGSKA (reference sequence). The CDR3 has 12 amino acids. With 3 bases removed from V and 3 bases from J, the gap between germline ends came to 8 bases.

The chain recombines TRBV7-2 with TRBJ2-1, with 15 nucleotides matching TRBD2. The CDR3 runs 19 residues. The germline CDR1 and CDR2 sequences are SGHTA and FQGNSA. V was clipped by 5 bases and J by 1 base; unmatched bases: 9. CDR3 in DNA: TGTGCCAGCAGCATCGGGACTAGCGGGAGGCCCTCTTCCTACAATGAGCAGTTCTTC. Translation gives CASSIGTSGRPSSYNEQFF.

This clonotype was seen repeatedly, ten times or more. This CDR3 reads CASSPGGASQPQHF. CDR3 DNA sequence: TGTGCCAGCAGCCCGGGGGGGGCTAGTCAGCCCCAGCATTTT. The chain couples TRBV7-2 to TRBJ1-5, with D perhaps matching TRBD1 (6 bases). The CDR3 spans 14 residues. Germline values: CDR1 SGHTA, CDR2 FQGNSA. Trimming pared 5 bases from V and 6 bases from J, leaving 14 bases between.

This clonotype was picked up a small number of times. The chain employs TRBV7-3 and TRBJ2-5; tentatively, D is TRBD2 (6 bases). There are 14 residues in the CDR3. From germline, CDR1 is SGHTA and CDR2 FQGTGA. The V and J ends lost 5 bases and 2 bases respectively, with 12 bases between them. CDR3 DNA: TGTGCCAGCAGCGCCGGGGGATCTCAAGAGACCCAGTACTTC. Translation gives CASSAGGSQETQYF.

This chain connects TRBV9 to TRBJ1-1; 10 bases are a match to TRBD1. The CDR3 extends over 15 amino acids. The V gene end was trimmed by 0 bases and the J gene end by 11 bases; junction bases not matched to a gene: 10. Germline lookup yields CDR1 SGDLS and CDR2 YYNGEE. CDR3 DNA sequence: TGTGCCAGCAGCGTAGAAGGGACAGGGGTTCTTGAGGCTTTCTTT. Translating it yields CASSVEGTGVLEAFF. The whole variable domain, remainder taken from reference TRBV9 and TRBJ1-1, is DSGVTQTPKHLITATGQRVTLRCSPRSGDLSVYWYQQSLDQGLQFLIQYYNGEERAKGNILERFSAQQFPDLHSELNLSSLELGDSALYFCASSVEGTGVLEAFFGQGTRLTVV.

This clonotype was counted only a few times. The V gene is TRBV19, the J gene TRBJ1-3; no reliable D call. CDR3 length: 14 amino acids. Trimming pared 3 bases from V and 7 bases from J, leaving 13 bases between. The germline V gene has CDR1 LNHDA and CDR2 SQIVND (reference sequence). CDR3 region: CASSIKIRSNTIYF. The CDR3, as DNA: TGTGCCAGTAGTATTAAAATACGGTCGAACACCATATATTTT.

This clonotype was observed many times. The J gene is TRBJ1-1, the V gene TRBV7-6, with D possibly matching TRBD1 (6 bases). Per germline, CDR1 SGHVS and CDR2 FNYEAQ. Trimming pared 6 bases from V and 0 bases from J, leaving 17 bases between. This CDR3 has 16 residues. The CDR3 nucleotides read TGTGCCAGCAGTCCCATGGGGGGACACCTGAACACTGAAGCTTTCTTT. This codes for CASSPMGGHLNTEAFF.

This clonotype has at least ten counts. This chain uses TRBV7-2 with TRBJ1-5, with TRBD1 as a possible D gene (6 bases). The CDR3 sequence is 18 residues long. The V gene's germline CDR1 is SGHTA and CDR2 FQGNSA. V was cut by 5 bases and J by 1 base, with 21 bases left in between. For the CDR3, the DNA is TGTGCCAGCAGCGACCCTGGCAGGGGCGGCCTAAGCAATCAGCCCCAGCATTTT. Translated, it gives CASSDPGRGGLSNQPQHF.